The rows below give T cell receptor beta chains drawn from one sample of a study of fetal regulatory T cell absence and autoimmunity. Measured with immunoSEQ multiplex PCR; TCRdb has only the in-frame clones, and not every one. The sample lists about 95,000 clones, about two thirds occurring once. Specimen: pancreas tissue. Source of these receptors: a male donor with IPEX syndrome. Each CDR3 is given with its conserved first and last residue. Each record gives: J gene, D gene, clone size, V gene, CDR3 protein, CDR3 DNA. D genes are given only for firm matches. Size is stated for part of the rows, as once, few or many counts, or as a class when the clone is expanded.

TRBJ1-2 NA NA TRBV4-1 CASSQDRVMRGYTF TGCGCCAGCAGCCAAGACAGGGTTATGAGGGGCTACACCTTC
TRBJ2-7 TRBD1 NA TRBV6-6 CASSYPGQDEQYF TGTGCCAGCAGTTACCCCGGACAGGACGAGCAGTACTTC
TRBJ1-5 NA NA TRBV6-5 CASSYVSNQPQHF TGTGCCAGCAGTTATGTAAGCAATCAGCCCCAGCATTTT
TRBJ2-1 NA few TRBV4-1 CASSQAGGASDEQFF TGCGCCAGCAGCCAAGCTGGCGGGGCCTCGGATGAGCAGTTCTTC
TRBJ2-5 TRBD2 NA TRBV6-6 CASTPLAALETQYF TGTGCCAGCACCCCACTAGCGGCCCTGGAGACCCAGTACTTC
TRBJ2-5 TRBD2 NA TRBV7-2 CASSLGALAGVETQYF TGTGCCAGCAGCTTAGGTGCCCTAGCGGGGGTGGAGACCCAGTACTTC
TRBJ2-7 NA few TRBV27 CASGSPYDEQYF TGTGCCAGCGGTTCCCCGTACGACGAGCAGTACTTC
TRBJ1-4 NA NA TRBV7-8 CASSLVDRFNEKLFF TGTGCCAGCAGCCTAGTTGACAGGTTTAATGAAAAACTGTTTTTT
TRBJ2-3 TRBD1 once TRBV6-1 CASSKQGAGTDTQYF TGTGCCAGCAGCAAACAGGGGGCAGGGACAGATACGCAGTATTTT
TRBJ2-5 TRBD1 NA TRBV5-6 CASTRQGYQETQYF TGTGCCAGCACCCGACAGGGGTACCAAGAGACCCAGTACTTC
TRBJ2-1 NA NA TRBV11-3 CASSLVSLNEQFF TGTGCCAGCAGCTTAGTTAGCCTAAATGAGCAGTTCTTC
TRBJ1-2 TRBD1 NA TRBV4-1 CASSLLWGQKISNYGYTF TGCGCCAGCAGCCTTTTATGGGGACAGAAGATCTCTAACTATGGCTACACCTTC
TRBJ2-7 NA NA TRBV7-2 CASSPTRGTYEQYF TGTGCCAGCAGCCCCACGAGGGGTACCTACGAGCAGTACTTC
TRBJ2-2 NA once TRBV13 CASIKSGGSAGELFF TGTGCCAGCATCAAAAGTGGGGGGTCGGCCGGGGAGCTGTTTTTT
TRBJ2-3 TRBD2 NA TRBV4-1 CASSQVSLAGGPTTDTQYF TGCGCCAGCAGCCAAGTATCACTAGCGGGAGGGCCCACTACAGATACGCAGTATTTT
TRBJ2-3 TRBD2 NA TRBV5-6 CASSSGLAGMVWDTDTQYF TGTGCCAGCAGCTCGGGACTAGCGGGAATGGTTTGGGACACAGATACGCAGTATTTT
TRBJ1-4 NA NA TRBV29-1 CSVVGAGNEKLFF TGCAGCGTTGTTGGGGCGGGGAATGAAAAACTGTTTTTT
TRBJ1-2 NA NA TRBV18 CASSTNYGYTF TGTGCCAGCTCCACTAATTATGGCTACACCTTC
TRBJ2-5 NA NA TRBV6-5 CASSPGQGFGETQYF TGTGCCAGCAGCCCGGGACAAGGGTTTGGAGAGACCCAGTACTTC
TRBJ2-7 NA NA TRBV7-8 CASSLRGYEQYF TGTGCCAGCAGCCTTAGGGGCTACGAGCAGTACTTC
TRBJ1-2 NA NA TRBV30 CAWSVGYTF TGTGCCTGGAGTGTAGGCTACACCTTC
TRBJ2-7 TRBD1 NA TRBV30 CAWSAGGYEQYF TGTGCCTGGAGTGCAGGGGGCTACGAGCAGTACTTC
TRBJ2-7 NA once TRBV11-2 CASSLVYRRNEQYF TGTGCCAGCAGCTTAGTTTACAGGAGAAACGAGCAGTACTTC
TRBJ2-7 TRBD2 NA TRBV11-3 CASSAGGRNEQYF TGTGCCAGCAGCGCGGGGGGGCGAAACGAGCAGTACTTC